The 14 T cell receptor beta chains below were found in one sample sequenced in a study of cytomegalovirus exposure and HLA in healthy donors. It was with 60 Vbeta and 13 Jbeta primers that the PCR ran. The data were produced by immunoSEQ multiplex PCR, yet TCRdb's version contains in-frame clones alone and is incomplete. This sample's clone table lists around 75,000 clones. Sample: PBMCs. The receptors were gathered from a man aged 45-65 years in good health and CMV-seropositive.

V and J are TRBV4-1 and TRBJ2-4; the match to TRBD1 covers 8 bases. In germline, CDR1 is MGHRA, CDR2 YSYEKL. This CDR3 comprises 15 residues. Losses at the gene ends were 4 bases for V and 2 bases for J; bases not matched to a gene: 4. CDR3 nucleotide sequence: TGCGCCAGCAGCCGTAGGACAGGGACCAAAAACATTCAGTACTTC. It translates to CASSRRTGTKNIQYF.

This chain connects TRBV7-9 to TRBJ1-6; D remains unclear. The CDR3 is 15 residues long. CDR1 SEHNR and CDR2 FQNEAQ come from the germline V gene (reference sequence). The V gene lost 1 base and the J gene lost 10 bases, with 14 bases spanning the gap. CDR3 coding DNA: TGTGCCAGCAGCTTAGGGACTGGGGAGGGATCACCCCTCCACTTT. Amino acid sequence: CASSLGTGEGSPLHF.

This chain connects TRBV7-6 to TRBJ2-2; D perhaps matches TRBD1 (6 bases). The CDR3 runs 15 residues. The V end lost 4 bases, the J end lost 6 bases, and 15 bases lay between the germline ends. Germline loops: CDR1 SGHVS, CDR2 FNYEAQ. The CDR3 DNA reads TGTGCCAGCAGCTGGGCTACAGGGTTATCCGGGGAGCTGTTTTTT. It yields the protein CASSWATGLSGELFF.

The rearrangement uses TRBV11-2 and TRBJ1-1; D is possibly TRBD1 (5 bases). CDR3 length: 17 amino acids. Germline loops: CDR1 SGHAT, CDR2 FQNNGV. V gave up 2 bases and J gave up 1 base, with 17 bases separating them. CDR3 DNA: TGTGCCAGCAGCTTATACCCGTCCACTCAGGGGAACACTGAAGCTTTCTTT. Translated: CASSLYPSTQGNTEAFF.

The genes are TRBV7-9 and TRBJ1-1, with a tentative D call TRBD1 (6 bases). CDR1 is SEHNR, CDR2 FQNEAQ, per germline (reference sequence). V lost 6 bases to trimming and J lost 0 bases, with 8 bases between them. The CDR3 is made up of 13 amino acids. DNA of the CDR3: TGTGCCAGCAGGGGGACACTGAACACTGAAGCTTTCTTT. Translating it yields CASRGTLNTEAFF.

The chain joins TRBV7-8 to TRBJ1-2; 8 bases are a match to TRBD1. Germline lookup yields CDR1 SGHVS and CDR2 FQNEAQ. This CDR3 is built from 13 residues. The V gene end was trimmed by 5 bases and the J gene end by 5 bases; junction bases not matched to a gene: 4. As DNA, the CDR3 is TGTGCCAGCAGCCCGGGGACAGGATATGGCTACACCTTC. As protein: CASSPGTGYGYTF.

The CDR3 sequence: CASSDRGAGGVGNQPQHF. The CDR3 coding sequence is TGTGCCAGCAGTGACCGAGGTGCAGGGGGCGTCGGCAATCAGCCCCAGCATTTT. This chain uses TRBV6-1 with TRBJ1-5, with 8 bases aligning to TRBD1. Germline V gives CDR1 MNHNS, CDR2 SASEGT. Trimming at V came to 3 bases and at J to 2 bases, leaving 12 bases not matched to a gene. The CDR3 extends over 18 amino acids.

The genes are TRBV5-6 and TRBJ2-3; D perhaps matches TRBD2 (5 bases). Germline V gene data show CDR1 as SGHDT and CDR2 as YYEEEE. Trimming stripped 4 bases from V and 1 base from J, with 13 bases between. CDR3 size: 15 residues. The CDR3 protein is CASSPVGAGTDTQYF. CDR3 in DNA: TGTGCCAGCAGCCCCGTCGGAGCGGGCACAGATACGCAGTATTTT.

The J gene is TRBJ1-1, the V gene TRBV6-5, with D possibly matching TRBD1 (5 bases). Germline assignment: CDR1 MNHEY and CDR2 SVGAGI. The germline V and J ends were trimmed by 7 bases and 5 bases, with 8 bases remaining between them. The CDR3 has 11 residues. In nucleotides, the CDR3 is TGTGCCAGCACGGGGGAGACTGAAGCTTTCTTT. Translated: CASTGETEAFF.

This chain's CDR3 is CASSPSSSSGRKEFEQYF. The CDR3 bases are TGTGCCAGCAGCCCCTCCTCCTCTAGCGGGAGGAAGGAATTCGAGCAGTACTTC. J is TRBJ2-7 and V is TRBV9; TRBD2 matches at 11 bases. Trimming removed 4 bases from V and 6 bases from J; junction bases left unmatched: 18. Germline assignment: CDR1 SGDLS and CDR2 YYNGEE. CDR3 length equals 18 residues.

The V gene is TRBV18, the J gene TRBJ1-1; D gene uncertain. CDR1 KGHSH and CDR2 LQKENI come from the germline V gene. This CDR3 has 15 residues. Deletions cut 6 bases from V and 3 bases from J, with 17 bases between. CDR3 DNA: TGTGCCAGCTCTACCAGAGGAAGCCCGGACACTGAAGCTTTCTTT. It codes for CASSTRGSPDTEAFF. The full variable domain, rest sourced from reference TRBV18 and TRBJ1-1, is NAGVMQNPRHLVRRRGQEARLRCSPMKGHSHVYWYRQLPEEGLKFMVYLQKENIIDESGMPKERFSAEFPKEGPSILRIQQVVRGDSAAYFCASSTRGSPDTEAFFGQGTRLTVV.

J is TRBJ2-7 and V is TRBV9, with 8 bases lining up with TRBD1. With V trimmed by 3 bases and J by 7 bases, 6 bases remained unmatched. CDR3 length: 13 residues. CDR1 SGDLS and CDR2 YYNGEE come from the germline V gene. The CDR3 protein is CASSARGQGEQYF. Written as DNA, the CDR3 is TGTGCCAGCAGCGCCAGGGGGCAGGGGGAGCAGTACTTC.

The chain is built from TRBV27 and TRBJ1-2; 11 bases line up with TRBD1. With V trimmed by 4 bases and J by 5 bases, 6 bases remained unmatched. The CDR3 is made up of 15 amino acids. Germline CDR1 is MNHEY and CDR2 is SMNVEV (reference sequence). The CDR3 DNA reads as TGTGCCAGCAGTTCCTGGAGGGACAGGGGGTATGGCTACACCTTC. This encodes CASSSWRDRGYGYTF.

The chain is built from TRBV6-5 and TRBJ1-2; 10 nucleotides match TRBD1. V was pared by 6 bases and J by 2 bases, with 3 bases of the junction left unmatched. CDR1 is MNHEY and CDR2 is SVGAGI in the germline V gene. The CDR3 runs to 14 residues. CDR3 DNA: TGTGCCAGCAGGATGACAGGGGGCAACTATGGCTACACCTTC. This translates into CASRMTGGNYGYTF.